The 22 T cell receptor beta chains below come from one sample, sequenced in a study of T-cell reconstitution after alpha-beta-depleted transplantation in children (dated by TCRdb to 2016 to 2018). Sample treatment or condition, as interpreted from the label and publication: allogeneic hematopoietic cell transplantation with graft depleted of TCRalphabeta T cells and CD19 B cells. Receptor libraries were prepared by PCR. Instrument used: Illumina HiSeq 2500. TCR libraries were prepared with molecular barcoding, using unique molecular identifiers to normalize TCRbeta repertoire quantification. In TCRdb, the public reads were trimmed at Q25 with fastp and aligned with MiXCR, with productive beta chains retained. When rows share a CDR3 protein, they turn into one entry using the most common DNA and genes. The sample table shows about 600,000 distinct CDR3 sequences, and around 23% are seen once. The ten largest account for over 12% of the sample.

Sequenced material: PBMCs, mostly from graft donor cells, taken 360 days after TCRalphabeta/CD19-depleted stem cell transplant. All receptors derive from a boy under two years old who had a stem cell transplant for acute myeloid leukemia, so the T cells may come from the graft donor.

This clonotype was recorded at least ten times. This chain links TRBV28 with TRBJ2-7; 9 bases line up with TRBD1. Per germline, CDR1 MDHEN and CDR2 SYDVKM. This CDR3 is built from 10 residues. The CDR3 here is CASGDRDVNV. The CDR3 DNA reads TGTGCCAGCGGGGACAGGGACGTCAACGTC.

The chain has TRBV28 and TRBJ1-1; D gene unclear. The length of the CDR3 is 15 residues. Germline V gene lookup returns CDR1 MDHEN and CDR2 SYDVKM. V gave up 6 bases and J gave up 0 bases, with 14 bases separating them. In nucleotides, the CDR3 is TGTGCCAGCAGCAAACCCTTACGTATGAACACTGAAGCTTTCTTT. It encodes CASSKPLRMNTEAFF.

There are a few counts of this clonotype. This rearrangement joins TRBV7-2 to TRBJ1-5; the D gene is possibly TRBD1 (5 bases). The V end was cut by 1 base, the J end by 4 bases, with 14 bases between. Per the germline V gene, CDR1 is SGHTA and CDR2 is FQGNSA. The CDR3 sequence is 16 residues long. The DNA of the CDR3 is TGTGCCAGCAGCTTAGGCGGGACGGTGCATAATCAGCCCCAGCATTTT. Its translation: CASSLGGTVHNQPQHF.

Note on this clonotype: One junction end does not reproduce the germline sequence, and a read error may be involved. CDR3 amino acids: CAISYGLQGNQPQHF. The CDR3 DNA sequence: TGTGCCATCAGCTACGGGTTACAGGGGAATCAGCCCCAGCATTTT. The chain recombines TRBV5-4 with TRBJ1-5, with 7 bases aligning to TRBD1. The CDR3 runs to 15 residues. Germline V gene lookup returns CDR1 SGHNT and CDR2 YYREEE (reference sequence).

V gene TRBV12-3 or TRBV12-4 combines with J gene TRBJ2-2; 9 positions agree with TRBD1. The CDR3 sequence is 15 residues long. V was clipped by 5 bases and J by 3 bases; unmatched bases: 4. CDR3 sequence reads: CASSPGTGYTGELFF. Here the CDR3 DNA reads TGTGCCAGCAGTCCGGGGACAGGGTACACCGGGGAGCTGTTTTTT.

This clonotype was detected many times. The V gene is TRBV12-3 or TRBV12-4, the J gene TRBJ2-2; D is uncertain. Trimming took off 7 bases at V and 6 bases at J, with 6 bases between the two ends. CDR3 length: 11 residues. The CDR3 here is CASILSGELFF. The CDR3 DNA is TGTGCCAGCATCCTCTCCGGGGAGCTGTTTTTT.

This clonotype showed up just a few times. The rearrangement uses TRBV14 and TRBJ2-1, with D tentatively TRBD2 (5 bases). The CDR3 is 16 amino acids. The V and J ends lost 0 bases and 3 bases respectively, with 12 bases between them. The germline V gene encodes CDR1 SGHDN and CDR2 FVKESK. CDR3 nucleotide sequence: TGTGCCAGCAGCCAAGATTTGAGACGGGACTACAATGAGCAGTTCTTC. This translates into CASSQDLRRDYNEQFF. The full variable domain, rest sourced from reference TRBV14 and TRBJ2-1, is EAGVTQFPSHSVIEKGQTVTLRCDPISGHDNLYWYRRVMGKEIKFLLHFVKESKQDESGMPNNRFLAERTGGTYSTLKVQPAELEDSGVYFCASSQDLRRDYNEQFFGPGTRLTVL.

This clonotype was detected only a few times. The genes are TRBV20-1 and TRBJ2-3; tentatively, D is TRBD2 (6 bases). V was clipped by 5 bases and J by 6 bases, with 15 bases between them. Germline CDR1 and CDR2: DFQATT and SNEGSKA (reference sequence). CDR3 length equals 13 residues. Here the CDR3 reads CSAARDWTDTQYF. Here the CDR3 DNA reads TGCAGTGCTGCTCGGGACTGGACCGATACGCAGTATTTT.

The rearrangement uses TRBV7-7 and TRBJ2-5, with D perhaps being TRBD1 or TRBD2 (5 bases each). V gave up 6 bases and J gave up 2 bases, with 19 bases separating them. This CDR3 contains 16 residues. The germline gives CDR1 SSHAT, CDR2 FNYEAQ (reference sequence). The CDR3 region has the DNA TGTGCCAGCAGGGTTCGGCAGGCAGGGAGTCAAGAGACCCAGTACTTC. Amino acids: CASRVRQAGSQETQYF.

This clonotype was found a few times. This rearrangement joins TRBV5-1 to TRBJ2-5; 10 bases are a match to TRBD2. Losses at the gene ends were 3 bases for V and 2 bases for J; bases not matched to a gene: 4. CDR3 length equals 15 residues. Germline V CDR1 and CDR2: SGHRS, YFSETQ. Written as DNA, the CDR3 is TGCGCCAGCAGCTACGGACTAGCGGAACAAGAGACCCAGTACTTC. Amino acid sequence: CASSYGLAEQETQYF.

This clonotype has only a few counts. The rearrangement links TRBV20-1 to TRBJ2-5, with 7 positions matching TRBD1. CDR1 and CDR2 from the germline V gene are DFQATT and SNEGSKA (reference sequence). The trim removed 7 bases at V and 3 bases at J, leaving 5 bases unmatched. The CDR3 is 12 amino acids. The CDR3 spells CSGTGTEETQYF. The DNA of the CDR3 is TGCAGTGGGACCGGGACAGAAGAGACCCAGTACTTC.

The chain uses TRBV21-1 and TRBJ2-1; TRBD1, as called in the table, went unchecked against the DNA. TRBV21-1 is labeled a pseudogene. The CDR3 contains 14 residues. CDR3: CASSKITGYNEQFF. As DNA, the CDR3 is TGTGCCAGCAGCAAAATCACAGGGTACAATGAGCAGTTCTTC.

This chain uses TRBV12-3 or TRBV12-4 with TRBJ2-5, with a weak D call TRBD1 (5 bases). The V and J ends lost 4 bases and 3 bases respectively, with 12 bases between them. CDR3 length equals 14 residues. In nucleotides, the CDR3 is TGTGCCAGCAGTTCCGCGGCAGGGAAAGAGACCCAGTACTTC. This encodes CASSSAAGKETQYF.

This clonotype has a handful of counts. The genes are TRBV6-1 and TRBJ2-3; weak D call: TRBD2 (5 bases). The CDR3 is made up of 13 amino acids. The ends were cut back, 6 bases at V and 0 bases at J, with 7 bases in the middle. Per germline, CDR1 MNHNS and CDR2 SASEGT. CDR3 sequence (DNA): TGTGCCAGCAGGTGGACTAGCACAGATACGCAGTATTTT. Protein sequence: CASRWTSTDTQYF.

The table lists this clonotype with a few counts. The CDR3 loop is CASSSRDRNYGYTF. The CDR3 DNA reads TGTGCCAGCAGCTCCCGGGACAGGAACTATGGCTACACCTTC. The chain employs TRBV21-1 and TRBJ1-2; TRBD1 was called by the table and not checked on the DNA. TRBV21-1 is a pseudogene segment. The CDR3 covers 14 residues.

The CDR3, as DNA: TGCAGTGCTAGAGGGGGTCGAGTCGTATCCGATACGCAGTATTTT. Translated: CSARGGRVVSDTQYF. This chain links TRBV20-1 with TRBJ2-3; D is unclear. The CDR3 spans 15 residues. Germline loops: CDR1 DFQATT, CDR2 SNEGSKA (reference sequence). V was cut by 1 base and J by 6 bases, with 17 bases left in between.

V is TRBV12-3 or TRBV12-4 and J is TRBJ2-1; 15 bases are a match to TRBD2. The CDR3 covers 18 residues. V trimming: 5 bases; J trimming: 4 bases; junction bases outside the gene matches: 9. CDR3 loop: CASSPWTSGGAWYNEQFF. In DNA form, the CDR3 reads TGTGCCAGCAGTCCCTGGACTAGCGGGGGGGCCTGGTACAATGAGCAGTTCTTC.

This clonotype was found a few times. The V gene is TRBV5-8, the J gene TRBJ2-5; D possibly matches TRBD1 or TRBD2 (5 bases each). Germline values: CDR1 SGHTS, CDR2 YDEGEE. Trimming took 5 bases from V and 5 from J, leaving 19 bases between them. The CDR3 is 15 residues long. This CDR3 reads CASRRATREWETQYF. The CDR3 region has the DNA TGTGCCAGCAGAAGGGCCACCAGGGAGTGGGAGACCCAGTACTTC.

This clonotype was counted at least ten times. This chain links TRBV24-1 with TRBJ1-2, with unresolved D. CDR1 and CDR2 from the germline V gene are KGHDR and SFDVKD. Trimming stripped 1 base from V and 4 bases from J, with 9 bases between. The CDR3 consists of 14 residues. As DNA, the CDR3 is TGTGCCACCAGTGATTTCCCACAGACCTATGGCTACACCTTC. Translated, it gives CATSDFPQTYGYTF.

The rearrangement links TRBV5-1 to TRBJ2-5; 14 bases map to TRBD2. Germline V gives CDR1 SGHRS, CDR2 YFSETQ. Trimming removed 4 bases from V and 5 bases from J; junction bases left unmatched: 7. The CDR3 extends over 16 amino acids. The CDR3 DNA reads as TGCGCCAGCAGCGTGACTAGCGGGGGGGCCGGTGAGACCCAGTACTTC. Translation: CASSVTSGGAGETQYF.

Many counts were recorded for this clonotype. The chain employs TRBV7-9 and TRBJ2-5; D is uncertain. V lost 1 base and J lost 13, with 10 bases in between. The CDR3 extends over 11 amino acids. Germline V gives CDR1 SEHNR, CDR2 FQNEAQ (reference sequence). CDR3 sequence: CASSLEQPRYF. CDR3 nucleotide sequence: TGTGCCAGCAGCTTAGAACAGCCTCGGTACTTC.

This clonotype was seen only a few times. The chain is built from TRBV29-1 and TRBJ2-4; D is undetermined. Germline V gives CDR1 SQVTM, CDR2 ANQGSEA. This CDR3 contains 13 residues. V lost 3 bases, J lost 6 bases, and 12 bases lay in between. This CDR3 reads CSVEKDAPNIQYF. CDR3 in DNA: TGCAGCGTTGAGAAGGACGCTCCAAACATTCAGTACTTC.